The T cell receptor (beta chain) under discussion was sequenced for a study of blood T cell repertoires in COVID-19. At the level of the study: Both acute and convalescent COVID-19 samples were obtained from the United States, Italy and Spain.

How the authors handled the data: Researchers report that nucleated cell counts were estimated from reference gene primer amplification. Clones were read by immunoSEQ multiplex PCR, and TCRdb kept only the in-frame ones, dropping some. The V and J calls and the clone size are those of that table, but D and trimming were determined from the DNA. The sample has 45,000 to 60,000 clones, 80% to 85% seen once. The sequence derives from a man older than 75 with COVID-19, enrolled during active disease. The sample consisted of peripheral blood.

Here the CDR3 reads CASSQEGRGWDTEAFF. The DNA of the CDR3 is TGTGCCAGCAGCCAAGAAGGGAGGGGATGGGACACTGAAGCTTTCTTT. The chain recombines TRBV14 with TRBJ1-1; perhaps TRBD1 as D (5 bases). The germline V gene has CDR1 SGHDN and CDR2 FVKESK. V dropped 0 bases and J dropped 3 bases, with 14 bases sitting between them. CDR3 length: 16 amino acids.